These 15 T cell receptor beta chains originate from one sample sequenced in a study of shared clonotypes between healthy human individuals. Using immunoSEQ multiplex PCR, the repertoire was profiled, and TCRdb retains in-frame clones only, with some absent. The sample lists about 980,000 clones, 76% occurring once. The sample consisted of memory CD4+ T cells sorted from blood. The sample's subset: CD45RA-negative fraction. The receptors shown here come from a man aged 18 to 29 in good health.

This clone was seen once. The chain uses TRBV10-3 and TRBJ1-2; D is perhaps TRBD1 (5 bases). V was pared by 2 bases and J by 8 bases, with 9 bases between. Germline CDR1 reads ENHRY; CDR2 reads SYGVKD. The CDR3 has 12 amino acids. CDR3 coding DNA: TGTGCCATCAGTGAGGGGGCGCAAGGCTACACCTTC. It yields the protein CAISEGAQGYTF.

This CDR3 is CASSPYSAGSSYEQYF. CDR3 in DNA: TGTGCCAGTAGTCCCTATTCAGCGGGATCCTCCTACGAGCAGTACTTC. The chain is built from TRBV19 and TRBJ2-7, with TRBD2 matching 7 bases. Germline CDR1 and CDR2: LNHDA and SQIVND (reference sequence). The CDR3 length is 16 residues. Losses at the gene ends were 5 bases for V and 0 bases for J; bases not matched to a gene: 10.

The sample holds a few counts of this clone. J is TRBJ2-2 and V is TRBV19; tentative D call: TRBD2 (6 bases). This CDR3 has 16 residues. The germline V and J ends were trimmed by 4 bases and 4 bases, with 16 bases remaining between them. Germline V lookup: CDR1 LNHDA, CDR2 SQIVND (reference sequence). CDR3 in amino acids: CASSRKASAPTGELFF. CDR3 bases: TGTGCCAGTAGTAGGAAGGCTAGCGCTCCCACCGGGGAGCTGTTTTTT.

Comments on this clone: The sample holds other DNA sequences that translate to the same CDR3. The gene calls are TRBV5-1 and TRBJ2-5, with D possibly being TRBD2 (5 bases). Trimming stripped 4 bases from V and 5 bases from J, with 15 bases between. Germline CDR1 and CDR2: SGHRS and YFSETQ. The CDR3 loop spans 14 amino acids. CDR3 nucleotides: TGCGCCAGCAGCCTGGACTGGGGTAGGGAGACCCAGTACTTC. Amino acids: CASSLDWGRETQYF. The full variable domain, completed using reference TRBV5-1 and TRBJ2-5, is KAGVTQTPRYLIKTRGQQVTLSCSPISGHRSVSWYQQTPGQGLQFLFEYFSETQRNKGNFPGRFSGRQFSNSRSEMNVSTLELGDSALYLCASSLDWGRETQYFGPGTRLLVL.

For this clone: Other DNA sequences in the sample encode the same CDR3. The V gene is TRBV19, the J gene TRBJ2-5; the D is unclear. Germline loops: CDR1 LNHDA, CDR2 SQIVND (reference sequence). This CDR3 spans 12 amino acids. The V end was cut by 3 bases, the J end by 4 bases, with 6 bases between. This CDR3 reads CASSIGGETQYF. The CDR3, as DNA: TGTGCCAGTAGTATCGGTGGAGAGACCCAGTACTTC.

Concerning this clone itself: This may be a read error: a much more frequent sequence differs by one nucleotide. The rearrangement uses TRBV7-3 and TRBJ2-2, with D uncertain. Germline V gene lookup returns CDR1 SGHTA and CDR2 FQGTGA. The CDR3 contains 11 residues. Trimming removed 2 bases from V and 6 bases from J, with 1 base in between. The chain's CDR3 is CASSLAGELFF. In DNA, the CDR3 is TGTGCCAGCAGCTTAGCCGGGGAGCTGTTTTTT. Filled out from reference TRBV7-3 and TRBJ2-2, the complete variable domain reads GAGVSQTPSNKVTEKGKYVELRCDPISGHTALYWYRQSLGQGPEFLIYFQGTGAADDSGLPNDRFFAVRPEGSVSTLKIQRTERGDSAVYLCASSLAGELFFGEGSRLTVL.

This clone was seen only a few times. The chain employs TRBV5-1 and TRBJ1-2; maybe TRBD1 (6 bases). V shed 0 bases and J shed 0 bases, with 12 bases lying between them. The CDR3 is 16 residues long. Per germline, CDR1 SGHRS and CDR2 YFSETQ. CDR3 residues: CASSLAPQGANYGYTF. DNA of the CDR3: TGCGCCAGCAGCTTGGCCCCACAGGGCGCTAACTATGGCTACACCTTC.

This chain joins TRBV7-9 and TRBJ1-1, with D perhaps TRBD1 (5 bases). The germline V and J ends were trimmed by 4 bases and 5 bases, with 11 bases remaining between them. The CDR3 has 13 residues. The germline CDR1 and CDR2 sequences are SEHNR and FQNEAQ (reference sequence). The CDR3 sequence: CASSSQEGTEAFF. DNA of the CDR3: TGTGCCAGCAGCTCACAGGAGGGAACTGAAGCTTTCTTT. The variable domain in full, with the rest retrieved from reference TRBV7-9 and TRBJ1-1, is DTGVSQNPRHKITKRGQNVTFRCDPISEHNRLYWYRQTLGQGPEFLTYFQNEAQLEKSRLLSDRFSAERPKGSFSTLEIQRTEQGDSAMYLCASSSQEGTEAFFGQGTRLTVV.

The V and J genes are TRBV19 and TRBJ1-4; 7 bases line up with TRBD1. Germline-derived CDR1 and CDR2 are LNHDA and SQIVND (reference sequence). CDR3 size: 15 residues. The V and J ends lost 5 bases and 0 bases, in that order; junction bases with no gene match: 3. In DNA, the CDR3 is TGTGCCAGTAGTCAACAGGGGTCAACTAATGAAAAACTGTTTTTT. This translates into CASSQQGSTNEKLFF. Combining the CDR3 with reference TRBV19 and TRBJ1-4 gives the whole variable domain DGGITQSPKYLFRKEGQNVTLSCEQNLNHDAMYWYRQDPGQGLRLIYYSQIVNDFQKGDIAEGYSVSREKKESFPLTVTSAQKNPTAFYLCASSQQGSTNEKLFFGSGTQLSVL.

This clone appeared many times. The chain uses TRBV4-2 and TRBJ1-1; D gene unclear. The CDR3 consists of 14 residues. CDR1 and CDR2 from the germline V gene are LGHNA and YNFKEQ. Between the trimmed V and J ends, which lost 1 base and 0 bases, there was a span of 6 bases. In nucleotides, the CDR3 is TGTGCCAGCAGCCAAGGTCTCGTGAACACTGAAGCTTTCTTT. It codes for CASSQGLVNTEAFF.

The chain links TRBV5-4 to TRBJ1-1; no clear D. This CDR3 spans 13 amino acids. The germline V and J ends were trimmed by 4 bases and 7 bases, with 14 bases remaining between them. The V gene's germline CDR1 is SGHNT and CDR2 YYREEE (reference sequence). The CDR3 sequence is CASSQTLQIEAFF. CDR3 DNA: TGTGCCAGCAGCCAAACTCTACAAATTGAAGCTTTCTTT.

The gene calls are TRBV21-1 and TRBJ1-1. TRBV21-1 is termed a pseudogene. This CDR3 contains 16 residues. The CDR3 loop reads CASSKRGGRLATEAFF. In nucleotides, the CDR3 is TGTGCCAGCAGCAAAAGAGGGGGGCGCTTAGCAACTGAAGCTTTCTTT.

The rearrangement joins TRBV10-3 to TRBJ1-2; no definite D call. Trimming took 4 bases from V and 0 from J, leaving 9 bases between them. This CDR3 is 14 amino acids long. Per the germline V gene, CDR1 is ENHRY and CDR2 is SYGVKD. The DNA of the CDR3 is TGTGCCATCAGTGGAACGACACCTAACTATGGCTACACCTTC. This gives the protein CAISGTTPNYGYTF.

The chain uses TRBV30 and TRBJ1-5; 7 bases fit TRBD1. Germline V gives CDR1 GTSNPN, CDR2 SVGIG (reference sequence). The CDR3 totals 15 residues. V lost 1 base and J lost 5; bases outside the gene matches: 8. Written as DNA, the CDR3 is TGTGCCTGGAGTGGAGACAGGGTCCCCGATCAGCCCCAGCATTTT. This codes for CAWSGDRVPDQPQHF.

V gene TRBV2 combines with J gene TRBJ1-1; D is uncertain. V gave up 2 bases and J gave up 0 bases, with 4 bases separating them. The length of the CDR3 is 13 residues. The germline V gene encodes CDR1 SNHLY and CDR2 FYNNEI. CDR3: CASSERMNTEAFF. Written as DNA, the CDR3 is TGTGCCAGCAGTGAAAGAATGAACACTGAAGCTTTCTTT.